This T cell receptor beta chain was sequenced during a study of tumor and adjacent non-tumor tissue in lung cancer. Study context: On average, productive TCRbeta reads reached about 4.17 million per sample.

Per the germline V gene, CDR1 is MNHEY and CDR2 is SVGAGI. CDR3 length: 14 amino acids. As for this clonotype: As yet, its antigen is unknown. At one end the junction does not follow the germline gene, possibly because of a read error.

TCRbeta libraries were built with three rounds of nested PCR, modified from ARM-PCR. MiXCR, run by TCRdb on the multiplex PCR reads, gives a single entry per CDR3 protein. The sample lists more than 35,000 distinct CDR3 sequences; more than 60% were seen once. Study-level results: Tumor tissue had significantly higher TCR diversity than normal lung. Tumor repertoires had a smaller top 100 clone share than normal lung.

The template was RNA from unsorted bulk tissue. This non-tumor lung sample came from over 3 cm beyond the tumor edge. V gene TRBV6-5 combines with J gene TRBJ2-7, with 9 bases matching TRBD2. Sequenced sample: distant non-tumor lung tissue. This receptor was obtained from a woman aged 40 to 55 with non-small cell lung cancer. CDR3 nucleotides: TGCGCCAGCTGTTTAGGGCGGGGGGGCTACGAGCAGTACTTC. This codes for CASCLGRGGYEQYF.